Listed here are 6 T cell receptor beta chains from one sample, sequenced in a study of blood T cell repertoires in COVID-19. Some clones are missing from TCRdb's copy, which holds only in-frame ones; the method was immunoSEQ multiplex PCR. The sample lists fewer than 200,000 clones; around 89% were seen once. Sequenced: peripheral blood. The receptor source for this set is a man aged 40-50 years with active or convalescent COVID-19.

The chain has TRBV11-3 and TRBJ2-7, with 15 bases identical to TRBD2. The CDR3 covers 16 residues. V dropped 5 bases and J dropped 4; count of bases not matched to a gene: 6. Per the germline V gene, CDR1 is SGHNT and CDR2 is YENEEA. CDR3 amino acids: CASSLRTSGRAYEQYF. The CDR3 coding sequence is TGTGCCAGCAGCCTCCGGACTAGCGGGAGGGCTTACGAGCAGTACTTC.

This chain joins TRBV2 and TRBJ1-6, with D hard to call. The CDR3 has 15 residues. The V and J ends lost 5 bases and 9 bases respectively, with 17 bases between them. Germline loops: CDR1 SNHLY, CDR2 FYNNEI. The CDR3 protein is CASSLRHLESSPLHF. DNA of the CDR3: TGTGCCAGCAGTTTGAGACACCTCGAGAGTTCACCCCTCCACTTT.

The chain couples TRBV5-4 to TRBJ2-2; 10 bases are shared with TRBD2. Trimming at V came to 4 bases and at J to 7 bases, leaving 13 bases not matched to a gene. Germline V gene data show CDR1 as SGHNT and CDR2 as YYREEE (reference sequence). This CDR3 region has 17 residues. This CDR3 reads CASSRAGGRAAFGELFF. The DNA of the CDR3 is TGTGCCAGCAGCCGAGCGGGAGGGAGGGCCGCGTTCGGGGAGCTGTTTTTT. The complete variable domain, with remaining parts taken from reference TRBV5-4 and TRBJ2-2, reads ETGVTQSPTHLIKTRGQQVTLRCSSQSGHNTVSWYQQALGQGPQFIFQYYREEENGRGNFPPRFSGLQFPNYSSELNVNALELDDSALYLCASSRAGGRAAFGELFFGEGSRLTVL.

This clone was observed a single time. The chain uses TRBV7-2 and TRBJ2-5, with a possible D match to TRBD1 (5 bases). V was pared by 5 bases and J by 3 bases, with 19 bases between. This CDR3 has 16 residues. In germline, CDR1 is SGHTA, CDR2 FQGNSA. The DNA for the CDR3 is TGTGCCAGCAGCCGTTCTGTAGGGGATAACAAAGAGACCCAGTACTTC. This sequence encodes CASSRSVGDNKETQYF.

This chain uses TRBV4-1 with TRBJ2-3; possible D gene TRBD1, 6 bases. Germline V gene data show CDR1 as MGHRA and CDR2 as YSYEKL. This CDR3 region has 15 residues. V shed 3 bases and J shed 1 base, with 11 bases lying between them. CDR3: CASSQLAGGTDTQYF. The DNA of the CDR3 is TGCGCCAGCAGCCAGCTAGCAGGGGGCACAGATACGCAGTATTTT.

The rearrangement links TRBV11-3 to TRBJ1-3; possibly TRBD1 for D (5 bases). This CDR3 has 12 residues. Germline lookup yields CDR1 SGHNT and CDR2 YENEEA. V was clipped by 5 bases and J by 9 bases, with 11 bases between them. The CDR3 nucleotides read TGTGCCAGCAGCCTCAGGGAAGGCACCATATATTTT. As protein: CASSLREGTIYF.